The 8 T cell receptor beta chains reported below all come from one sample, sequenced in a study of human T cells and chemical hapten exposure (dated by TCRdb to the early 2020s). The time point label corresponds to: patch test 2, 6 weeks after DPC sensitization. The treatment or condition label, read with the paper, signifies: therapeutic diphenylcyclopropenone sensitization with weekly scalp DPC. The library was obtained by RACE. Sequencer: NextSeq 500. TCRdb's own reprocessing of the public reads used fastp at Q25 and MiXCR and kept productive beta chains. Here each entry gathers all rows of one CDR3 protein and keeps the most common genes and DNA. This sample holds roughly 380,000 distinct CDR3 sequences; around 6% were observed only once. The ten largest clones add up to roughly 5.4% of the sample. Specimen: whole blood, collected in connection with sensitization to the hapten diphenylcyclopropenone (DPC). Source of these receptors: a young woman with alopecia areata. Some clones in this sample may be carry-over from other donors' samples.

This clonotype was seen ten or more times. The chain links TRBV4-2 to TRBJ1-1, with D hard to call. V was cut by 1 base and J by 8 bases, with 5 bases left in between. The CDR3 totals 11 residues. The V gene's germline CDR1 is LGHNA and CDR2 YNFKEQ. CDR3 loop: CASSQGREAFF. In DNA, the CDR3 is TGTGCCAGCAGCCAAGGCAGGGAAGCTTTCTTT.

In this sample, this clonotype turned up many times. V and J are TRBV5-6 and TRBJ1-6; 8 nucleotides line up with TRBD1. V lost 3 bases to trimming and J lost 9 bases; unmatched junction nucleotides: 8. The CDR3 contains 15 residues. Germline lookup yields CDR1 SGHDT and CDR2 YYEEEE. As DNA, the CDR3 is TGTGCCAGCAGCTCGGACAGGGCCGGGGGTTCACCCCTCCACTTT. It is translated as CASSSDRAGGSPLHF. The full variable domain, in which reference TRBV5-6 and TRBJ1-6 provide the parts outside the CDR3, is DAGVTQSPTHLIKTRGQQVTLRCSPKSGHDTVSWYQQALGQGPQFIFQYYEEEERQRGNFPDRFSGHQFPNYSSELNVNALLLGDSALYLCASSSDRAGGSPLHFGNGTRLTVT.

This clonotype was counted ten times or more. The chain couples TRBV3-1 to TRBJ1-4; D not certain. Germline loops: CDR1 LGHDT, CDR2 YNNKEL (reference sequence). V lost 3 bases, J lost 4 bases, and 12 bases lay in between. The CDR3 spans 15 residues. CDR3 protein: CASSQETVRNEKLFF. Written as DNA, the CDR3 is TGTGCCAGCAGCCAGGAGACGGTCCGTAATGAAAAACTGTTTTTT.

This clonotype was seen repeatedly, ten times or more. J is TRBJ2-6 and V is TRBV6-6; D remains unclear. The V gene's germline CDR1 is MNHNY and CDR2 SVGAGI (reference sequence). CDR3 length: 16 amino acids. V was clipped by 0 bases and J by 0 bases, with 6 bases between them. The CDR3 region is CASSYSWASGANVLTF. The CDR3, as DNA: TGTGCCAGCAGTTACTCTTGGGCCTCTGGGGCCAACGTCCTGACTTTC.

This clonotype has only a few counts. This chain links TRBV9 with TRBJ2-7; tentative D call: TRBD2 (5 bases). Trimming left V 3 bases short and J 2 bases short, with 12 bases between. Germline V gene lookup returns CDR1 SGDLS and CDR2 YYNGEE. The CDR3 loop spans 14 amino acids. CDR3: CASSGSERPYEQYF. Here the CDR3 DNA reads TGTGCCAGCAGCGGTAGCGAGCGTCCCTACGAGCAGTACTTC. The complete variable domain, with remaining parts taken from reference TRBV9 and TRBJ2-7, reads DSGVTQTPKHLITATGQRVTLRCSPRSGDLSVYWYQQSLDQGLQFLIQYYNGEERAKGNILERFSAQQFPDLHSELNLSSLELGDSALYFCASSGSERPYEQYFGPGTRLTVT.

In this sample, this clonotype turned up many times. V and J are TRBV4-2 and TRBJ1-2, with unresolved D. Per the germline V gene, CDR1 is LGHNA and CDR2 is YNFKEQ. V lost 0 bases and J 0 bases, leaving 8 bases between the germline ends. The CDR3 contains 15 residues. The CDR3 sequence is CASSQDSLANYGYTF. The CDR3 DNA follows: TGTGCCAGCAGCCAAGATTCCCTAGCTAACTATGGCTACACCTTC.

The rearrangement joins TRBV2 to TRBJ1-6, with 9 bases fitting TRBD1. With 6 bases clipped from V and 3 bases from J, the junction kept 6 bases outside the gene matches. Germline CDR1 and CDR2: SNHLY and FYNNEI. The CDR3 contains 16 residues. The CDR3 sequence: CASSRQGGLYNSPLHF. DNA for the CDR3: TGTGCCAGCAGCCGACAGGGGGGCCTCTATAATTCACCCCTCCACTTT.

This clonotype was counted between two and nine times. The chain uses TRBV29-1 and TRBJ1-6; 8 bases align to TRBD1. With V trimmed by 6 bases and J by 10 bases, 8 bases remained unmatched. The CDR3 contains 13 residues. Germline CDR1 and CDR2: SQVTM and ANQGSEA. In DNA form, the CDR3 reads TGCAGCGTCTCGGACAGGGTGGGCTCACCCCTCCACTTT. Its protein is CSVSDRVGSPLHF.